These 27 T cell receptor beta chains were sequenced from one sample in a study of shared clonotypes between healthy human individuals. The data were produced by immunoSEQ multiplex PCR, yet TCRdb's version contains in-frame clones alone and is incomplete. Among over a million clones, 75% were seen once, and the ten largest hold roughly 1.5%. Specimen: memory CD4+ T cells sorted from blood. Subset defined: CD45RA-negative fraction. These receptor sequences come from a man aged 18 to 30 in good health.

As for this clone: Other DNA sequences from this sample encode an identical CDR3 as well. The chain uses TRBV9 and TRBJ2-7; perhaps TRBD2 as D (6 bases). V lost 0 bases and J lost 4, with 11 bases in between. CDR1 is SGDLS and CDR2 is YYNGEE in the germline V gene. The CDR3 runs to 14 residues. For the CDR3, the DNA is TGTGCCAGCAGCGTAGGCGGGGACCCTTACGAGCAGTACTTC. This codes for CASSVGGDPYEQYF.

This sequence joins TRBV7-9 and TRBJ2-7; D tentatively fits TRBD1 or TRBD2 (5 bases each). Per the germline V gene, CDR1 is SEHNR and CDR2 is FQNEAQ (reference sequence). Trimming left V 5 bases short and J 2 bases short, with 19 bases between. The CDR3 sequence is 16 residues long. For the CDR3, the DNA is TGTGCCAGCAGCGAGAGCGGCGGGCAGGGCCCCTACGAGCAGTACTTC. Amino acids: CASSESGGQGPYEQYF.

This chain connects TRBV5-1 to TRBJ2-1; 14 bases agree with TRBD2. Trimming removed 4 bases from V and 7 bases from J; junction bases left unmatched: 7. The CDR3 is 16 residues long. CDR1 SGHRS and CDR2 YFSETQ come from the germline V gene. This CDR3 reads CASSPRLAGGQNEQFF. CDR3 nucleotide sequence: TGCGCCAGCAGCCCCAGACTAGCGGGGGGGCAAAATGAGCAGTTCTTC.

The chain carries TRBV6-6 and TRBJ1-5, with D maybe TRBD1 (6 bases). This CDR3 comprises 12 residues. V was pared by 10 bases and J by 4 bases, with 11 bases between. Per germline, CDR1 MNHNY and CDR2 SVGAGI (reference sequence). The CDR3: CATSTGNQPQHF. For the CDR3, the DNA is TGTGCCACCTCAACAGGGAATCAGCCCCAGCATTTT.

This chain uses TRBV7-9 with TRBJ1-4; 10 nucleotides align to TRBD1. Germline trimming cut 5 bases from V and 8 bases from J; bases unmatched to any gene: 5. This CDR3 is built from 14 residues. Germline CDR1 is SEHNR and CDR2 is FQNEAQ (reference sequence). CDR3 region: CASSPGQGLEKLFF. As DNA, the CDR3 is TGTGCCAGCAGCCCGGGACAGGGGCTGGAAAAACTGTTTTTT.

The chain combines TRBV6-6 with TRBJ2-4; D remains ambiguous. CDR3 length: 14 amino acids. V lost 7 bases and J lost 3, with 13 bases in between. The germline V gene encodes CDR1 MNHNY and CDR2 SVGAGI (reference sequence). The CDR3 DNA reads as TGTGCCAGCACCCTGTACGTAGGCAAAAACATTCAGTACTTC. Translation: CASTLYVGKNIQYF.

The chain combines TRBV7-2 with TRBJ2-3; TRBD2 aligns across 9 bases. Germline lookup yields CDR1 SGHTA and CDR2 FQGNSA. J was trimmed by 1 base and V by 5 bases; bases with no gene match: 16. The CDR3 is 19 amino acids. The CDR3 loop is CASSLRGLAGKGGTDTQYF. For the CDR3, the DNA is TGTGCCAGCAGCCTTAGAGGCCTAGCGGGAAAGGGGGGCACAGATACGCAGTATTTT.

The count of this clone is one. J is TRBJ2-7 and V is TRBV28; either TRBD1 or TRBD2 may fit D (5 bases each). Germline lookup yields CDR1 MDHEN and CDR2 SYDVKM. V was trimmed by 0 bases and J by 6 bases, leaving 15 bases between them. The CDR3 is 15 amino acids. DNA of the CDR3: TGTGCCAGCAGTTTATGGGGGACGACGGAGAGCGAGCAGTACTTC. This gives the protein CASSLWGTTESEQYF.

The chain links TRBV6-6 to TRBJ2-6; D is perhaps TRBD1 (6 bases). The germline CDR1 and CDR2 sequences are MNHNY and SVGAGI (reference sequence). V was clipped by 5 bases and J by 3 bases, with 11 bases between them. This CDR3 is 15 amino acids long. This CDR3 reads CASSQGWGGANVLTF. The CDR3 DNA sequence: TGTGCCAGCAGTCAGGGGTGGGGTGGGGCCAACGTCCTGACTTTC.

The chain couples TRBV5-4 to TRBJ2-1; 11 bases agree with TRBD1. The J segment lost 4 bases and the V segment lost 0 bases, leaving 3 bases of the junction unmatched. In germline, CDR1 is SGHNT, CDR2 YYREEE (reference sequence). The CDR3 totals 16 residues. CDR3 sequence (DNA): TGTGCCAGCAGCTTGGATGGGACAGGGGGTTACAATGAGCAGTTCTTC. Its protein is CASSLDGTGGYNEQFF.

This clone was picked up a small number of times. The chain has TRBV20-1 and TRBJ1-2; D is ambiguous. The germline CDR1 and CDR2 sequences are DFQATT and SNEGSKA (reference sequence). Trimming took 5 bases from V and 8 from J, leaving 12 bases between them. This CDR3 is built from 11 residues. In DNA form, the CDR3 reads TGCAGTGCTCAGCCCCCTGGGGGCTACACCTTC. Residues: CSAQPPGGYTF.

The genes are TRBV19 and TRBJ1-6; 8 bases agree with TRBD1. After removal of 3 bases from V and 7 bases from J, the junction contained 11 bases not matched to a gene. CDR1 is LNHDA, CDR2 SQIVND, per germline (reference sequence). The CDR3 totals 17 residues. The CDR3 loop reads CASSIARQGRGNSPLHF. The CDR3 DNA reads as TGTGCCAGTAGTATTGCGAGACAGGGGAGAGGAAATTCACCCCTCCACTTT.

The chain carries TRBV4-3 and TRBJ2-1; TRBD1 is a possible D gene (6 bases). Germline CDR1 LGHNA, CDR2 YSLEER. The CDR3 spans 14 residues. V lost 5 bases, J lost 10 bases, and 18 bases lay in between. The chain's CDR3 is CASSSQGLLGEQFF. The DNA of the CDR3 is TGCGCCAGCAGCTCCCAGGGGCTCCTCGGCGAGCAGTTCTTC.

The DNA for the CDR3 is TGCGCCAGCAGCCTAGGCCATAGCAATCAGCCCCAGCATTTT. Translation gives CASSLGHSNQPQHF. V is TRBV4-1 and J is TRBJ1-5; D is uncertain. This CDR3 spans 14 amino acids. Germline V CDR1 and CDR2: MGHRA, YSYEKL. V was pared by 4 bases and J by 0 bases, with 7 bases between.

The gene calls are TRBV6-5 and TRBJ2-7; D ambiguous. This CDR3 comprises 12 residues. With 5 bases removed from V and 1 base from J, the gap between germline ends came to 6 bases. The germline V gene has CDR1 MNHEY and CDR2 SVGAGI. The CDR3 DNA is TGTGCCAGCAGTGACGGTTCCTACGAGCAGTACTTC. Protein: CASSDGSYEQYF.

As to this clone: The sample carries other DNA sequences with the same CDR3. The rearrangement uses TRBV6-5 and TRBJ2-3, with D possibly being TRBD1 (5 bases). Germline values: CDR1 MNHEY, CDR2 SVGAGI. V gave up 0 bases and J gave up 1 base, with 8 bases separating them. This CDR3 is built from 15 residues. The CDR3 DNA follows: TGTGCCAGCAGTTACTCTGGGGCTCGCACAGATACGCAGTATTTT. Its protein product is CASSYSGARTDTQYF.

V usage is TRBV15 and J usage is TRBJ2-3, with D perhaps given as TRBD1 or TRBD2 (6 bases each). The CDR3 has 14 amino acids. Germline V gives CDR1 LNHNV, CDR2 YYDKDF (reference sequence). Trimming took off 8 bases at V and 2 bases at J, with 14 bases between the two ends. CDR3 nucleotide sequence: TGTGCCACCGCCGACGGGGGCTTCACAGATACGCAGTATTTT. Amino acid sequence: CATADGGFTDTQYF.

The gene calls are TRBV18 and TRBJ2-5, with TRBD2 matching 8 bases. The CDR3 loop spans 15 amino acids. V dropped 4 bases and J dropped 0; count of bases not matched to a gene: 4. CDR1 is KGHSH, CDR2 LQKENI, per germline. The DNA of the CDR3 is TGTGCCAGCTCACTAAGCGGGAGCCACCAAGAGACCCAGTACTTC. This sequence encodes CASSLSGSHQETQYF.

This clone came up a few times. This sequence joins TRBV5-1 and TRBJ1-5, with D uncertain. CDR1 and CDR2 from the germline V gene are SGHRS and YFSETQ. Trimming removed 4 bases at V and 4 bases at J, with 12 bases between. The CDR3 consists of 14 residues. The CDR3 DNA sequence: TGCGCCAGCAGCCCAACGACTGGAAATCAGCCCCAGCATTTT. This translates into CASSPTTGNQPQHF.

To note about this clone: Since a much larger clone is just one base distant, this may be a read error. The V and J genes are TRBV7-2 and TRBJ2-7; D ambiguous. Germline lookup yields CDR1 SGHTA and CDR2 FQGNSA. The length of the CDR3 is 12 residues. V gave up 6 bases and J gave up 2 bases, with 8 bases separating them. Here the CDR3 reads CASSPNPYEQYF. CDR3 nucleotides: TGTGCCAGCAGTCCGAACCCCTACGAGCAGTACTTC.

The CDR3 spells CASRWGQGPNSPLHF. The CDR3 bases are TGTGCCAGCAGATGGGGTCAGGGGCCGAATTCACCCCTCCACTTT. The gene calls are TRBV6-6 and TRBJ1-6, with D maybe TRBD1 (6 bases). This CDR3 has 15 amino acids. V lost 6 bases and J lost 7, with 16 bases in between. Looked up from germline, CDR1 is MNHNY and CDR2 is SVGAGI (reference sequence).

This chain uses TRBV28 with TRBJ2-2; 7 nucleotides line up with TRBD1. The CDR3 is made up of 14 amino acids. Germline lookup yields CDR1 MDHEN and CDR2 SYDVKM. Trimming removed 5 bases from V and 13 bases from J; junction bases left unmatched: 13. The CDR3 here is CASSVGHTGVWLFF. The CDR3 DNA reads TGTGCCAGCAGTGTAGGCCACACAGGGGTGTGGCTGTTTTTT.

V gene TRBV6-1 combines with J gene TRBJ2-5; tentative D call: TRBD2 (6 bases). Germline CDR1 and CDR2: MNHNS and SASEGT. V lost 7 bases and J 11 bases, leaving 23 bases between the germline ends. This CDR3 has 14 amino acids. CDR3 DNA: TGTGCCAGCACCCGGGACCCAACCTCGGGGGAGCAGTACTTC. This gives the protein CASTRDPTSGEQYF.

In its sample, this clone was seen a few times. The J gene is TRBJ2-2, the V gene TRBV6-5; possibly TRBD2 for D (6 bases). Looked up from germline, CDR1 is MNHEY and CDR2 is SVGAGI. With 5 bases removed from V and 7 bases from J, the gap between germline ends came to 17 bases. The CDR3 has 15 amino acids. The CDR3 sequence is CASSAFTRGGGELFF. CDR3 bases: TGTGCCAGCAGTGCATTCACAAGGGGAGGCGGGGAGCTGTTTTTT.

The rearrangement joins TRBV18 to TRBJ1-4; D gene ambiguous. There are 14 residues in the CDR3. V was clipped by 2 bases and J by 5 bases, with 9 bases between them. CDR1 is KGHSH and CDR2 is LQKENI in the germline V gene. The CDR3 here is CASSPGVLNEKLFF. Written as DNA, the CDR3 is TGTGCCAGCTCACCAGGGGTTTTGAATGAAAAACTGTTTTTT.

The genes are TRBV28 and TRBJ2-5, with TRBD1 identical over 10 bases. The junction had 5 bases not matched to a gene; V was cut back by 8 bases and J by 5 bases. The CDR3 extends over 13 amino acids. Germline CDR1 reads MDHEN; CDR2 reads SYDVKM. The CDR3 here is CASRQGAEETQYF. The CDR3 DNA sequence: TGTGCCAGCCGACAGGGGGCGGAGGAGACCCAGTACTTC.

The V and J genes are TRBV25-1 and TRBJ1-3; D is possibly TRBD1 (5 bases). CDR1 is MGHDK, CDR2 SYGVNS, per germline. This CDR3 is 17 amino acids long. V lost 3 bases and J lost 7, with 22 bases in between. The CDR3 protein is CASSDSRGSHPRNTIYF. The CDR3 DNA sequence: TGTGCCAGCAGTGATAGTAGGGGATCGCACCCGAGGAACACCATATATTTT.